This TCR beta chain was identified in a study of vaccination and CD4 T cells after COVID-19. The sample's treatment: approximately 9-day PBMC culture with coronavirus spike peptide pools or control peptides (ViraFEST assay). At the Johns Hopkins FTIC core, DNA taken from cultured CD4+ T cells was sequenced by way of the Oncomine TCR Beta short-read assay. MiXCR, applied by TCRdb to the PCR reads, yields one record per CDR3 protein. The table has 16,000 or so distinct CDR3 sequences, approximately 50% seen once. The CDR3 length is 17 residues. V lost 1 base and J 2 bases, leaving 16 bases between the germline ends. CDR1 and CDR2 from the germline V gene are SGHNT and YENEEA. In its sample, this clonotype was seen once. Its cognate antigen is unknown.

The TCR comes from a human donor who had recovered from COVID-19. Here the sequenced sample was CD4+ T cells from blood, cultured in vitro, taken before SARS-CoV-2 vaccination. This rearrangement joins TRBV11-3 to TRBJ2-3; D is uncertain. The CDR3 region is CASSLAGDWAVTDTQYF. CDR3 DNA sequence: TGTGCCAGCAGCTTAGCTGGCGACTGGGCGGTCACAGATACGCAGTATTTT.